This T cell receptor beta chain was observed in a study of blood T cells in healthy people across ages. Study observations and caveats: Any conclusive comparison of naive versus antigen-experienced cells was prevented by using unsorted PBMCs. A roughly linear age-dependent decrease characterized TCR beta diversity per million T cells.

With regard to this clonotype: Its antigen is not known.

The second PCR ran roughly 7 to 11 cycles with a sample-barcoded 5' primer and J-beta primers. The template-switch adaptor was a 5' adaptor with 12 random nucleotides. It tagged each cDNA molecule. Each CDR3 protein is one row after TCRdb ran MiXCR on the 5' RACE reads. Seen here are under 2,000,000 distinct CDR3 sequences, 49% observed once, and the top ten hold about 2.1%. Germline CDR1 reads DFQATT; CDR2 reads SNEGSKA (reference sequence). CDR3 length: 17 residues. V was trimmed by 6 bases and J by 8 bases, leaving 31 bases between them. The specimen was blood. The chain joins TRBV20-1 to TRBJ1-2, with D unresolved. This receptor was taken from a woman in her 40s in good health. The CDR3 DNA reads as TGCAGTGCCGGAGGAATACCGGGATTCCTGACTGAGGCGGGCTACACCTTC. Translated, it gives CSAGGIPGFLTEAGYTF.